This section outlines one T cell receptor beta chain sequence together with its context. V gave up 3 bases and J gave up 1 base; unmatched junction bases: 4. The CDR3 has 16 residues. The germline gives CDR1 KGHSH, CDR2 LQKENI. Only in-frame clones appear in the TCRdb table, and some are missing; sequencing was by immunoSEQ multiplex PCR. Among about 150,000 clones listed, over 80% were seen once. The record originates from a study of blood T cell repertoires in COVID-19. The chain uses TRBV18 and TRBJ2-5, with 11 positions matching TRBD1. The source material was peripheral blood. This clonotype was obtained from a woman of 80 years or more with COVID-19, enrolled during active disease. The chain's CDR3 is CASSPGTGGTQETQYF. CDR3 in DNA: TGTGCCAGCTCACCCGGGACAGGGGGGACCCAAGAGACCCAGTACTTC.